This T cell receptor beta chain was sequenced during a study of T-cell reconstitution after alpha-beta-depleted transplantation in children (TCRdb year 2016). Study-wide context: The study quantitatively tracked T-cell immune reconstitution after TCRalphabeta/CD19-depleted allogeneic hematopoietic cell transplantation in children using TCR repertoire profiling.

The full study reports these points: The frequencies of hyperexpanded clones fell over the following months, and after one year, T-cell counts and TCRbeta diversity were mostly attributed to newly produced T cells. The apparently early recovery of alphabetaT-cell counts about two months after transplant reportedly depended on only several hundred rapidly expanded clones that came from non-depleted graft cells. In some patients, the high TCRbeta diversity seen at day 60 was put down to recipient T cells and intrathymic progenitors that had survived conditioning.

With respect to this clonotype: Its antigen remains unidentified. No base quality information exists; no much larger clone differs at one position.

The library was obtained by PCR. The instrument was an Illumina HiSeq 2500. To normalize quantification of the TCRbeta repertoire, the TCR libraries were built with molecular barcoding that relied on unique molecular identifiers. TCRdb reran the public reads through fastp at Q25 and MiXCR, keeping productive beta chains. Every CDR3 protein is listed once, alongside the most common genes and DNA of its rows. The sample profile shows just over 950,000 distinct CDR3 sequences; under 30% of them were found once. The biggest ten clones account for 28% of the sample. Reading the label with the study, this specimen's treatment or condition is: allogeneic hematopoietic cell transplantation with graft depleted of TCRalphabeta T cells and CD19 B cells. Transplant recipients were children who received TCRalphabeta/CD19-depleted allogeneic hematopoietic cell grafts. The CDR3 starts with the cysteine, ends with the phenylalanine, and has 14 residues. The entry retains the CDR3 DNA only, 42 bases that are in frame from base 1. The germline V gene (reference sequence) supplies CDR1 WNHNN and CDR2 SYGVQD. V is reduced by 5 bases and J by 4 bases, leaving a spacing of 12 bases between them.

Specimen: PBMCs, mostly from graft donor cells, collected 360 days after TCRalphabeta/CD19-depleted stem cell transplant. This TCR came from a boy in the first two years of life who had a stem cell transplant for SCID, so the T cells may come from the graft donor. The sequence links TRBV10-1 to TRBJ2-1, with the D call tentatively TRBD1 or TRBD2, each fitting 6 bases. DNA sequence: TGCGCCAGCAGTTGGGGGGCGGCTTACAATGAGCAGTTCTTC. This translates into CASSWGAAYNEQFF.